A single sample is the source of the 27 T cell receptor beta chains below, sequenced in a study of HIV-infected patients and healthy controls. Reverse transcription used about 500 ng RNA and constant-region primers for alpha and beta. Each of the alpha and beta chains got its own library through chain-specific third strand synthesis with indices. MiXCR, applied by TCRdb to the 5' RACE reads, yields one record per CDR3 protein. The table lists fewer than 15,000 distinct CDR3 sequences, roughly a tenth of them singletons. All unsorted peripheral T cells were captured because whole blood was used without fractionation. The sequenced sample was blood. All receptors derive from an adult in good health.

The sample holds many counts of this clonotype. The gene calls are TRBV19 and TRBJ2-1; either TRBD1 or TRBD2 may supply D (5 bases each). Trimming took off 4 bases at V and 9 bases at J, with 10 bases between the two ends. This CDR3 contains 12 residues. CDR1 is LNHDA and CDR2 is SQIVND in the germline V gene (reference sequence). CDR3 residues: CASSTSGTEQFF. The CDR3 DNA is TGTGCCAGTAGTACCTCAGGGACTGAGCAGTTCTTC.

This clonotype was seen just once. The chain carries TRBV9 and TRBJ2-2; 8 positions match TRBD1. The CDR3 contains 15 residues. The V gene end was trimmed by 4 bases and the J gene end by 7 bases; junction bases not matched to a gene: 9. Germline-derived CDR1 and CDR2 are SGDLS and YYNGEE. This CDR3 is CASSSRTGLIGELFF. In DNA form, the CDR3 reads TGTGCCAGCAGCTCGCGGACAGGGTTAATCGGGGAGCTGTTTTTT.

In this sample, this clonotype is medium-sized. V usage is TRBV10-3 and J usage is TRBJ1-2, with no clear D. Germline CDR1 is ENHRY and CDR2 is SYGVKD. This CDR3 comprises 15 residues. Trimming took off 5 bases at V and 0 bases at J, with 13 bases between the two ends. The CDR3, as DNA: TGTGCCATCAGTCAATCCCGGCCCCCTAACTATGGCTACACCTTC. Its protein product is CAISQSRPPNYGYTF.

Many counts were recorded for this clonotype. The V gene is TRBV29-1, the J gene TRBJ1-2; 12 bases align to TRBD1. CDR1 SQVTM and CDR2 ANQGSEA come from the germline V gene. The CDR3 covers 12 residues. Trimming took 4 bases from V and 6 from J; bases not matched to a gene: 0. CDR3 loop: CSVGDRGHGYTF. The DNA of the CDR3 is TGCAGCGTTGGGGACAGGGGGCATGGCTACACCTTC.

In its sample, this clonotype was seen many times. V gene TRBV24-1 combines with J gene TRBJ1-1; D is perhaps TRBD1 (6 bases). CDR3 length: 16 amino acids. Germline assignment: CDR1 KGHDR and CDR2 SFDVKD. The germline V and J ends were trimmed by 2 bases and 4 bases, with 16 bases remaining between them. CDR3 nucleotides: TGTGCCACCAGTGATTCCCGCCGGGGGGCCGGCACTGAAGCTTTCTTT. This gives the protein CATSDSRRGAGTEAFF.

This clonotype has a count of ten or more. The J gene is TRBJ2-7, the V gene TRBV6-5, with D possibly matching TRBD2 (5 bases). The V end lost 5 bases, the J end lost 1 base, and 18 bases lay between the germline ends. This CDR3 contains 16 residues. Looked up from germline, CDR1 is MNHEY and CDR2 is SVGAGI. The CDR3 region has the DNA TGTGCCAGCAGTCCCGACCCAGCGGTTAAATCCTACGAGCAGTACTTC. Translating gives CASSPDPAVKSYEQYF.

In its sample, this clonotype is large. This chain connects TRBV4-1 to TRBJ2-7; D is unclear. This CDR3 has 15 amino acids. CDR1 and CDR2 from the germline V gene are MGHRA and YSYEKL. Trimming pared 0 bases from V and 6 bases from J, leaving 15 bases between. Here the CDR3 DNA reads TGCGCCAGCAGCCAAGATTATAGGACGATTGGCGAGCAGTACTTC. It specifies CASSQDYRTIGEQYF.

The chain recombines TRBV7-8 with TRBJ1-1, with 7 bases that match TRBD1. The V and J ends lost 3 bases and 5 bases, in that order; junction bases with no gene match: 9. CDR1 is SGHVS and CDR2 is FQNEAQ in the germline V gene. This CDR3 comprises 15 residues. CDR3 loop: CASSFSIRQGTEAFF. CDR3 DNA sequence: TGTGCCAGCAGCTTTTCGATTCGACAGGGAACTGAAGCTTTCTTT.

The V and J genes are TRBV5-6 and TRBJ2-5, with 9 positions matching TRBD1. The trim removed 0 bases at V and 5 bases at J, leaving 2 bases unmatched. From germline, CDR1 is SGHDT and CDR2 YYEEEE. The length of the CDR3 is 14 residues. The CDR3 sequence is CASSLGGQGETQYF. The CDR3, as DNA: TGTGCCAGCAGCTTGGGGGGACAGGGTGAGACCCAGTACTTC.

This clonotype turned up a few times. The genes are TRBV19 and TRBJ2-3, with D possibly being TRBD1 or TRBD2 (5 bases each). This CDR3 comprises 15 residues. Between the trimmed V and J ends, which lost 5 bases and 1 base, there was a span of 13 bases. The germline gives CDR1 LNHDA, CDR2 SQIVND (reference sequence). The CDR3 loop is CASSSASRGTDTQYF. The DNA of the CDR3 is TGTGCCAGTAGTTCGGCTAGCAGGGGCACAGATACGCAGTATTTT.

This clonotype was detected ten times or more. The genes are TRBV10-3 and TRBJ1-5, with D possibly TRBD1 on 5 matching bases. Looked up from germline, CDR1 is ENHRY and CDR2 is SYGVKD. V was cut by 6 bases and J by 5 bases, with 17 bases left in between. This CDR3 spans 15 amino acids. The CDR3 region has the DNA TGTGCCATCAGGGGGGAAGTGGGCGCGGATCAGCCCCAGCATTTT. This translates into CAIRGEVGADQPQHF.

This clonotype is medium-sized in the sample. This chain connects TRBV14 to TRBJ2-1; 9 bases match TRBD2. Germline V gene lookup returns CDR1 SGHDN and CDR2 FVKESK. The CDR3 is made up of 18 amino acids. J lost 0 bases, V lost 4 bases, and 10 bases had no gene match. The CDR3 sequence: CASSPSEREVLSYNEQFF. CDR3 coding DNA: TGTGCCAGCAGCCCGTCGGAGCGGGAGGTCCTCTCCTACAATGAGCAGTTCTTC.

This clonotype was seen a few times. The chain is built from TRBV5-1 and TRBJ2-3, with no clear D. Germline V gene sequence: CDR1 SGHRS, CDR2 YFSETQ. V shed 0 bases and J shed 3 bases, with 11 bases lying between them. This CDR3 is built from 15 residues. The DNA of the CDR3 is TGCGCCAGCAGCTTGGCGGCCTTATTGACAGATACGCAGTATTTT. Protein: CASSLAALLTDTQYF.

This clonotype came up many times. V is TRBV6-5 and J is TRBJ1-3; a possible D gene is TRBD1 (6 bases). The CDR3 extends over 16 amino acids. Germline V gene lookup returns CDR1 MNHEY and CDR2 SVGAGI. Trimming shortened V by 0 bases and J by 2 bases, and 11 bases separated the two germline ends. The DNA for the CDR3 is TGTGCCAGCAGTTACTCGTTGGCAGGGGCTGGAAACACCATATATTTT. Translating it yields CASSYSLAGAGNTIYF.

In this sample, this clonotype turned up many times. The gene calls are TRBV20-1 and TRBJ2-1; 9 positions match TRBD2. The V gene end was trimmed by 0 bases and the J gene end by 3 bases; junction bases not matched to a gene: 3. Germline V gene sequence: CDR1 DFQATT, CDR2 SNEGSKA (reference sequence). The CDR3 sequence is 15 residues long. The DNA for the CDR3 is TGCAGTGCTAGAGATAGCGGGAGTGGCTACAATGAGCAGTTCTTC. Amino acids: CSARDSGSGYNEQFF.

This clonotype was counted a few times. This chain links TRBV6-5 with TRBJ1-3; D is unresolved. CDR3 size: 14 residues. V was clipped by 6 bases and J by 0 bases, with 9 bases between them. Germline loops: CDR1 MNHEY, CDR2 SVGAGI. CDR3 sequence (DNA): TGTGCCAGCAGGCGGGCCTTCTCTGGAAACACCATATATTTT. Its protein product is CASRRAFSGNTIYF.

In this sample, this clonotype is medium-sized. The chain recombines TRBV3-1 with TRBJ2-3; D perhaps matches TRBD2 (6 bases). The CDR3 is 15 residues long. V lost 1 base, J lost 5 bases, and 13 bases lay in between. Germline V gene lookup returns CDR1 LGHDT and CDR2 YNNKEL (reference sequence). This CDR3 is CASSQGAGYGDTQYF. The CDR3 bases are TGTGCCAGCAGCCAAGGGGCGGGATATGGAGATACGCAGTATTTT.

By sample fraction, this clonotype is medium-sized. The chain couples TRBV12-3 or TRBV12-4 to TRBJ1-1; possible D gene TRBD1, 6 bases. This CDR3 contains 15 residues. Trimming took 1 base from V and 1 from J, leaving 10 bases between them. The CDR3 sequence is CASSLGRGANTEAFF. The CDR3 DNA follows: TGTGCCAGCAGTTTAGGGCGGGGGGCGAACACTGAAGCTTTCTTT.

This clonotype was detected ten times or more. The V gene is TRBV3-1, the J gene TRBJ2-1; 10 positions match TRBD2. With 4 bases clipped from V and 2 bases from J, the junction kept 5 bases outside the gene matches. The CDR3 covers 16 residues. CDR1 and CDR2 (germline): LGHDT, YNNKEL (reference sequence). The CDR3 DNA follows: TGTGCCAGCAGCCCGGGACTAGCGAACGCCTACAATGAGCAGTTCTTC. This encodes CASSPGLANAYNEQFF.

This clonotype ranks as medium-sized (0.01 to 0.1%). The CDR3 is CASSRDRAGGQPQHF. Written as DNA, the CDR3 is TGTGCCAGCAGTCGGGACAGGGCGGGCGGTCAGCCCCAGCATTTT. The V and J genes are TRBV28 and TRBJ1-5, with TRBD1 identical over 9 bases. This CDR3 has 15 amino acids. From germline, CDR1 is MDHEN and CDR2 SYDVKM. The trim removed 5 bases at V and 6 bases at J, leaving 8 bases unmatched.

V is TRBV20-1 and J is TRBJ1-5, with D unresolved. Germline V gives CDR1 DFQATT, CDR2 SNEGSKA (reference sequence). Between the trimmed V and J ends, which lost 1 base and 7 bases, there was a span of 5 bases. This CDR3 region has 11 residues. CDR3 loop: CSARALQPQHF. The CDR3 DNA is TGCAGTGCTAGAGCGCTCCAGCCCCAGCATTTT.

Here the CDR3 reads CSASRRGNQPQHF. CDR3 nucleotides: TGCAGTGCTAGTCGAAGGGGCAATCAGCCCCAGCATTTT. This chain uses TRBV20-1 with TRBJ1-5; no definite D call. Germline V gives CDR1 DFQATT, CDR2 SNEGSKA (reference sequence). CDR3 length equals 13 residues. V lost 3 bases to trimming and J lost 2 bases, with 8 bases between them.

In this sample, this clonotype turned up many times. The rearrangement links TRBV29-1 to TRBJ2-5; the D gene is possibly TRBD2 (5 bases). The CDR3 consists of 16 residues. Germline V gene data show CDR1 as SQVTM and CDR2 as ANQGSEA. Trimming shortened V by 1 base and J by 7 bases, and 22 bases separated the two germline ends. CDR3 residues: CSVEGTFGRAAGTQYF. CDR3 DNA sequence: TGCAGCGTTGAAGGGACGTTTGGGCGGGCGGCGGGGACCCAGTACTTC. The full variable domain, its missing parts supplied by reference TRBV29-1 and TRBJ2-5, is SAVISQKPSRDICQRGTSLTIQCQVDSQVTMMFWYRQQPGQSLTLIATANQGSEATYESGFVIDKFPISRPNLTFSTLTVSNMSPEDSSIYLCSVEGTFGRAAGTQYFGPGTRLLVL.

This clonotype has ten or more counts. The chain joins TRBV24-1 to TRBJ2-5; TRBD1 aligns across 8 bases. CDR1 and CDR2 (germline): KGHDR, SFDVKD. The trim removed 3 bases at V and 3 bases at J, leaving 2 bases unmatched. This CDR3 comprises 14 residues. The CDR3 spells CATSDPGGEETQYF. The CDR3 coding sequence is TGTGCCACCAGTGATCCAGGGGGCGAAGAGACCCAGTACTTC.

This clonotype was seen more than once but under ten times. This chain connects TRBV5-1 to TRBJ2-7; 7 bases agree with TRBD2. Germline V gives CDR1 SGHRS, CDR2 YFSETQ. This CDR3 region has 14 residues. With V trimmed by 5 bases and J by 6 bases, 11 bases remained unmatched. This chain's CDR3 is CASRKREGLVEQYF. The CDR3, as DNA: TGCGCCAGCAGAAAGCGGGAAGGTCTGGTCGAGCAGTACTTC.

By sample share, this clonotype is medium-sized. The chain uses TRBV4-1 and TRBJ2-3; 7 bases match TRBD2. V shed 3 bases and J 6 bases; nucleotides not matched to a gene: 9. Looked up from germline, CDR1 is MGHRA and CDR2 is YSYEKL. The CDR3 is 15 amino acids. CDR3 coding DNA: TGCGCCAGCAGCCACGGGGACTACCGGATGGATACGCAGTATTTT. As protein: CASSHGDYRMDTQYF.

This clonotype was seen repeatedly, ten times or more. The V gene is TRBV27, the J gene TRBJ1-1; D remains unclear. V was pared by 5 bases and J by 0 bases, with 10 bases between. This CDR3 spans 14 amino acids. CDR1 and CDR2 from the germline V gene are MNHEY and SMNVEV (reference sequence). CDR3 DNA: TGTGCCAGCAGTCCCGGAACCATGAACACTGAAGCTTTCTTT. Its protein product is CASSPGTMNTEAFF.